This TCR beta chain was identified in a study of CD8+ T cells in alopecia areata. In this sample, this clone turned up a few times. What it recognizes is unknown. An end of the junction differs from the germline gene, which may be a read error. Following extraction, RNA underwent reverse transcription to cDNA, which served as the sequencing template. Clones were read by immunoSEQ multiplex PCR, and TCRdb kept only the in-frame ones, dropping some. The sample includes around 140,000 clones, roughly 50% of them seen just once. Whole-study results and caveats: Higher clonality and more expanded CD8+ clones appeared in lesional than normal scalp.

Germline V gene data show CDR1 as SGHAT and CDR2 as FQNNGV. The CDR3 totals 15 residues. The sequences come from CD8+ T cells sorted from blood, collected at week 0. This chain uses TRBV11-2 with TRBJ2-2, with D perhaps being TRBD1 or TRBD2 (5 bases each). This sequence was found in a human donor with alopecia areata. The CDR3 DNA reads TGCGCCAGCAGCCAAGACGGGGCAAACACCGGGGAGCTGTTTTTT. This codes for CASSQDGANTGELFF.